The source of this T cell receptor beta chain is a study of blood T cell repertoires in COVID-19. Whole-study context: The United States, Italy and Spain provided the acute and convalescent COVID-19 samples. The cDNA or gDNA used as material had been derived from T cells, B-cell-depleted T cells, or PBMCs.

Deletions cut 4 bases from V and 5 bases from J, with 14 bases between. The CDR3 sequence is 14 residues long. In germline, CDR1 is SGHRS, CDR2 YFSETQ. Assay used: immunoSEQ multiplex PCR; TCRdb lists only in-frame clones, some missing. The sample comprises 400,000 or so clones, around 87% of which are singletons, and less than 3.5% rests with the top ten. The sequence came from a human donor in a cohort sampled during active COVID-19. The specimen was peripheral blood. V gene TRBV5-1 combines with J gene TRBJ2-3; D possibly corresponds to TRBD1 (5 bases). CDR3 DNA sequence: TGCGCCAGCAGCCTCCAGTGGGGCCAAGATACGCAGTATTTT. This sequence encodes CASSLQWGQDTQYF.